What follows is one T cell receptor beta chain and its context. Its antigen is not known. V was pared by 3 bases and J by 6 bases, with 7 bases of the junction left unmatched. This CDR3 has 14 residues. Germline CDR1 reads MNHEY; CDR2 reads SMNVEV (reference sequence). Generated by immunoSEQ multiplex PCR, the TCRdb table keeps only in-frame clones and is missing some. This sample carries about 89,000 clones, around 86% of them seen once, and the ten largest clones take about 1.7%. CD4+ T cells were isolated untouched, about 98% pure. The sample comes from a study of T cell repertoires and HLA-DP antigens.

The source is a man aged 45-65 years in good health and CMV-seronegative. This chain links TRBV27 with TRBJ1-2, with TRBD1 matching over 7 bases. Sequenced material: CD4+ T cells from PBMCs. The CDR3 spells CASSFDRVADGYTF. The CDR3 DNA reads TGTGCCAGCAGTTTCGACAGGGTGGCTGATGGCTACACCTTC.